The clone carrying this T cell receptor (beta chain) was counted a few times. Antigen specificity is unknown. The data are from a study of identical twins. Overall study findings and caveats: Out-of-frame alpha sequences shared between twins exhibited an excess of low generation probability.

The CDR3 runs to 14 residues. V shed 7 bases, J shed 2 bases, and the junction held 7 bases outside the gene matches. The germline V gene has CDR1 SQVTM and CDR2 ANQGSEA. All donors were healthy, and all were Caucasian. Template switching added a universal primer site, and cDNA bore unique molecular identifiers. Via MiXCR, TCRdb re-called the 5' RACE reads, giving one row per CDR3 protein. The repertoire holds about 190,000 distinct CDR3 sequences, approximately 15% seen once, with 40% in the top ten. These records were also assigned to another study, of T cells expressing NK-cell markers. This second study notes: Questions lingered over whether expanded NKG2C+ T cell clones were HCMV-specific.

The origin of this receptor is a woman between 18 and 30 years old in good health. The material sequenced was CD8+ T cells sorted from blood. The chain is built from TRBV29-1 and TRBJ2-1, with 8 bases identical to TRBD1. The CDR3 loop reads CSGETGVTYNEQFF. Here the CDR3 DNA reads TGCAGCGGCGAGACAGGGGTCACCTACAATGAGCAGTTCTTC.